One and the same sample provided the 22 T cell receptor beta chains below, sequenced in a study of shared clonotypes between healthy human individuals. Here immunoSEQ multiplex PCR was the method, and the copy in TCRdb shows in-frame clones only, minus some. The sample carries some 1.1 million clones, 77% recorded once. The sequenced material came from memory CD4+ T cells from PBMCs. The subset: CD45RA-negative fraction. The receptors were sampled from a man between 18 and 35 years old in good health. Some clones in this sample may be carry-over from other donors' samples.

The chain has TRBV15 and TRBJ2-3; a weak D match, TRBD2 (6 bases). The CDR3 is made up of 17 amino acids. Trimming left V 5 bases short and J 5 bases short, with 23 bases between. Germline V gene sequence: CDR1 LNHNV, CDR2 YYDKDF (reference sequence). CDR3 region: CATSPPGLQRGGDTQYF. The CDR3 DNA reads as TGTGCCACCAGCCCCCCGGGACTCCAAAGGGGTGGAGATACGCAGTATTTT.

The rearrangement uses TRBV28 and TRBJ1-2; 7 bases map to TRBD1. The V gene end was trimmed by 7 bases and the J gene end by 4 bases; junction bases not matched to a gene: 12. CDR3 size: 15 residues. CDR1 and CDR2 (germline): MDHEN, SYDVKM. The CDR3 DNA is TGTGCCAGCAAAGACCGGGACAGATTTTTCTATGGCTACACCTTC. Translation gives CASKDRDRFFYGYTF.

This chain uses TRBV9 with TRBJ1-1, with D maybe TRBD1 (6 bases). The CDR3 spans 12 residues. The germline gives CDR1 SGDLS, CDR2 YYNGEE. V was cut by 4 bases and J by 10 bases, with 14 bases left in between. The CDR3 nucleotides are TGTGCCAGCAGCCCTCAGGGGTCCGGAGCTTTCTTT. This sequence encodes CASSPQGSGAFF. The full variable domain, rest sourced from reference TRBV9 and TRBJ1-1, is DSGVTQTPKHLITATGQRVTLRCSPRSGDLSVYWYQQSLDQGLQFLIQYYNGEERAKGNILERFSAQQFPDLHSELNLSSLELGDSALYFCASSPQGSGAFFGQGTRLTVV.

The chain uses TRBV29-1 and TRBJ1-2, with a tentative D call TRBD1 (6 bases). Between the trimmed V and J ends, which lost 7 bases and 3 bases, there was a span of 12 bases. In germline, CDR1 is SQVTM, CDR2 ANQGSEA. CDR3 length equals 12 residues. In DNA form, the CDR3 reads TGCAGCGCCTCGGCAGGGGACTATGGCTACACCTTC. It is translated as CSASAGDYGYTF.

There are a few counts of this clone. The CDR3 sequence is CASSVSPRTYEQYF. CDR3 sequence (DNA): TGTGCCAGCAGTGTTTCACCCCGAACCTACGAGCAGTACTTC. The chain employs TRBV2 and TRBJ2-7; no firm D call. The germline gives CDR1 SNHLY, CDR2 FYNNEI. Trimming pared 4 bases from V and 2 bases from J, leaving 12 bases between. This CDR3 is built from 14 residues.

The rearrangement links TRBV5-1 to TRBJ2-5; no firm D call. The CDR3 is 14 residues long. Deletions cut 0 bases from V and 5 bases from J, with 11 bases between. The V gene's germline CDR1 is SGHRS and CDR2 YFSETQ. The CDR3 loop is CASSLDWGTETQYF. DNA of the CDR3: TGCGCCAGCAGCTTGGATTGGGGTACCGAGACCCAGTACTTC.

About this clone: The same CDR3 also results from other DNA sequences found in this sample. The chain is built from TRBV7-9 and TRBJ2-7; TRBD1 aligns across 9 bases. Germline CDR1 reads SEHNR; CDR2 reads FQNEAQ (reference sequence). Losses at the gene ends were 4 bases for V and 5 bases for J; bases not matched to a gene: 6. The CDR3 loop spans 14 amino acids. DNA of the CDR3: TGTGCCAGCAGCTCTGGGACAGGGAGACACGAGCAGTACTTC. Translating it yields CASSSGTGRHEQYF.

This clone showed up many times. Other DNA sequences within the sample encode an identical CDR3. The V call is TRBV9, the J call TRBJ2-1, with 9 positions matching TRBD2. Germline V gives CDR1 SGDLS, CDR2 YYNGEE. After removal of 0 bases from V and 3 bases from J, the junction contained 1 base not matched to a gene. The CDR3 sequence is 15 residues long. CDR3 sequence (DNA): TGTGCCAGCAGCGTAGGGACTAGCGTCTACAATGAGCAGTTCTTC. Translated, it gives CASSVGTSVYNEQFF.

This chain connects TRBV28 to TRBJ1-4, with D tentatively TRBD1 (5 bases). Germline V gene lookup returns CDR1 MDHEN and CDR2 SYDVKM. Trimming took off 6 bases at V and 8 bases at J, with 19 bases between the two ends. This CDR3 has 15 amino acids. The CDR3 DNA reads TGTGCCAGCAGCCGTGCGGGACTTTCCCCAGAAAAACTGTTTTTT. Amino acid sequence: CASSRAGLSPEKLFF.

The chain couples TRBV5-1 to TRBJ2-5; 7 bases align to TRBD1. In germline, CDR1 is SGHRS, CDR2 YFSETQ. The CDR3 runs to 15 residues. V lost 5 bases, J lost 0 bases, and 7 bases stayed unmatched. CDR3 residues: CASRSGQSYQETQYF. CDR3 DNA sequence: TGCGCCAGCAGATCGGGACAGTCGTACCAAGAGACCCAGTACTTC.

CDR3 DNA: TGTGCCTGGAGTGTACCCGGGAAGGATGGCTACACCTTC. Encoded protein: CAWSVPGKDGYTF. The chain carries TRBV30 and TRBJ1-2; D is unclear. Germline V gene sequence: CDR1 GTSNPN, CDR2 SVGIG (reference sequence). The V and J ends lost 0 bases and 6 bases respectively, with 11 bases between them. This CDR3 contains 13 residues.

Notes on this clone: This same CDR3 is encoded by further DNA sequences in the sample. V usage is TRBV11-2 and J usage is TRBJ2-1; TRBD2 matches 11 bases. Germline assignment: CDR1 SGHAT and CDR2 FQNNGV. The CDR3 sequence is 16 residues long. V lost 5 bases to trimming and J lost 3 bases; unmatched junction nucleotides: 6. The CDR3 loop is CASSPRLAGIYNEQFF. The CDR3 DNA sequence: TGTGCCAGCAGCCCCCGACTAGCGGGGATCTACAATGAGCAGTTCTTC.

The V call is TRBV28, the J call TRBJ2-7, with no clear D. The CDR3 sequence is 14 residues long. V lost 8 bases to trimming and J lost 1 base, with 15 bases between them. Per the germline V gene, CDR1 is MDHEN and CDR2 is SYDVKM. CDR3 residues: CASVAPRYSYEQYF. The CDR3 nucleotides are TGTGCCAGCGTCGCGCCCCGGTATTCCTACGAGCAGTACTTC.

The V call is TRBV30, the J call TRBJ1-5; D remains ambiguous. Germline V CDR1 and CDR2: GTSNPN, SVGIG (reference sequence). This CDR3 region has 13 residues. V lost 2 bases to trimming and J lost 8 bases, with 13 bases between them. CDR3 sequence reads: CAWSTGSSEPQHF. Here the CDR3 DNA reads TGTGCCTGGAGTACCGGATCTTCGGAGCCCCAGCATTTT.

A note on this clone: Other DNA sequences in the same sample also yield this CDR3. The chain couples TRBV5-6 to TRBJ1-2; D remains ambiguous. Germline V gene data show CDR1 as SGHDT and CDR2 as YYEEEE. Trimming pared 1 base from V and 0 bases from J, leaving 7 bases between. The CDR3 is made up of 14 amino acids. In DNA form, the CDR3 reads TGTGCCAGCAGCTTGCTCCAAGCTAACTATGGCTACACCTTC. Its protein is CASSLLQANYGYTF.

The chain links TRBV5-4 to TRBJ2-7, with TRBD2 matching over 7 bases. The CDR3 totals 15 residues. V trimming: 4 bases; J trimming: 4 bases; junction bases outside the gene matches: 11. CDR1 and CDR2 from the germline V gene are SGHNT and YYREEE (reference sequence). CDR3 coding DNA: TGTGCCAGCAGCCATGGACCCGGGGGGATTTACGAGCAGTACTTC. Residues: CASSHGPGGIYEQYF. The whole variable domain, filled in from reference TRBV5-4 and TRBJ2-7, reads ETGVTQSPTHLIKTRGQQVTLRCSSQSGHNTVSWYQQALGQGPQFIFQYYREEENGRGNFPPRFSGLQFPNYSSELNVNALELDDSALYLCASSHGPGGIYEQYFGPGTRLTVT.

The chain employs TRBV7-2 and TRBJ2-7; 11 bases align to TRBD2. Germline CDR1 is SGHTA and CDR2 is FQGNSA. CDR3 length: 14 amino acids. The ends lost 5 bases at V and 2 bases at J; junction bases unmatched: 2. The CDR3 DNA reads TGTGCCAGCAGCCGACTAGCGGGGACCTACGAGCAGTACTTC. It codes for CASSRLAGTYEQYF. Together with reference TRBV7-2 and TRBJ2-7, the CDR3 gives the full variable domain: GAGVSQSPSNKVTEKGKDVELRCDPISGHTALYWYRQSLGQGLEFLIYFQGNSAPDKSGLPSDRFSAERTGGSVSTLTIQRTQQEDSAVYLCASSRLAGTYEQYFGPGTRLTVT.

This clone was recorded many times. The J gene is TRBJ1-1, the V gene TRBV9, with D unresolved. V lost 4 bases and J 2 bases, leaving 21 bases between the germline ends. The CDR3 loop spans 17 amino acids. The germline V gene encodes CDR1 SGDLS and CDR2 YYNGEE. CDR3 sequence: CASSPPGISTLNTEAFF. DNA for the CDR3: TGTGCCAGCAGCCCCCCCGGCATTTCAACACTAAACACTGAAGCTTTCTTT.

V and J are TRBV19 and TRBJ2-1, with a possible D match to TRBD2 (6 bases). Trimming took 0 bases from V and 1 from J, leaving 10 bases between them. CDR1 and CDR2 from the germline V gene are LNHDA and SQIVND (reference sequence). CDR3 length: 16 residues. As DNA, the CDR3 is TGTGCCAGTAGTATAGATCGCGCGGGATCCTACAATGAGCAGTTCTTC. Residues: CASSIDRAGSYNEQFF.

The chain recombines TRBV5-1 with TRBJ2-3, with TRBD2 as a possible D gene (6 bases). Trimming shortened V by 4 bases and J by 1 base, and 19 bases separated the two germline ends. Germline V CDR1 and CDR2: SGHRS, YFSETQ. This CDR3 has 17 amino acids. CDR3 residues: CASSPLRTSGGTDTQYF. In DNA, the CDR3 is TGCGCCAGCAGCCCACTACGCACCTCGGGGGGCACAGATACGCAGTATTTT.

This clone occurred once. DNA for the CDR3: TGCGCCAGCAGCTTTGTCACTCGAGCCACTAGCGGGAGAGGGAAGGGCAATGAGCAGTTCTTC. The encoded protein is CASSFVTRATSGRGKGNEQFF. The chain has TRBV5-1 and TRBJ2-1; 11 bases align to TRBD2. The CDR3 extends over 21 amino acids. Germline V gene lookup returns CDR1 SGHRS and CDR2 YFSETQ. Trimming cost V 2 bases and J 6 bases; bases outside gene matches: 22.

The chain has TRBV28 and TRBJ2-1; D uncertain. Germline CDR1 reads MDHEN; CDR2 reads SYDVKM. The CDR3 covers 11 residues. Trimming pared 2 bases from V and 10 bases from J, leaving 6 bases between. This CDR3 is CASSLVVEQFF. For the CDR3, the DNA is TGTGCCAGCAGTTTAGTCGTGGAGCAGTTCTTC.